The 2 T cell receptor beta chains below come from one sample, sequenced in a study of shared clonotypes between healthy human individuals. The method was immunoSEQ multiplex PCR; TCRdb's version includes in-frame clones alone and lacks a portion of them. Of approximately 2.5 million clones listed, over 85% were seen once; the top ten hold around 0.15%. Material for sequencing was naive CD4+ T cells sorted from blood. Indicated subset: CD45RA+ positively selected. All receptors derive from a man aged 18 to 29 in good health.

The chain combines TRBV6-5 with TRBJ1-6; tentative D call: TRBD1 (6 bases). CDR1 and CDR2 (germline): MNHEY, SVGAGI. The length of the CDR3 is 14 residues. V lost 8 bases to trimming and J lost 7 bases, with 15 bases between them. CDR3 sequence (DNA): TGTGCCAGCCGGGATACAGGGCTGAATTCACCCCTCCACTTT. This translates into CASRDTGLNSPLHF.

This chain links TRBV19 with TRBJ1-6, with unresolved D. The V gene's germline CDR1 is LNHDA and CDR2 SQIVND (reference sequence). This CDR3 spans 15 amino acids. Between the trimmed V and J ends, which lost 5 bases and 5 bases, there was a span of 13 bases. In DNA, the CDR3 is TGTGCCAGTAGTTCTTGGACGGACGATAATTCACCCCTCCACTTT. Its translation: CASSSWTDDNSPLHF.